One sample yielded the 15 T cell receptor beta chains listed below, sequenced in a study of blood T cell repertoires in COVID-19. Here immunoSEQ multiplex PCR was the method, and the copy in TCRdb shows in-frame clones only, minus some. The data show over 85,000 clones, around 86% seen once. The sequenced sample was peripheral blood. Receptors were obtained from a man in his sixties with acute or convalescent COVID-19.

The rearrangement links TRBV12-3 or TRBV12-4 to TRBJ2-5; D gene ambiguous. V was pared by 10 bases and J by 1 base, with 10 bases between. CDR3 length: 12 residues. The CDR3 is CANPHSQETQYF. CDR3 DNA: TGTGCCAACCCACACAGCCAAGAGACCCAGTACTTC.

The chain recombines TRBV11-2 with TRBJ2-7, with D unresolved. This CDR3 is built from 15 residues. V lost 1 base and J 0 bases, leaving 10 bases between the germline ends. CDR1 is SGHAT and CDR2 is FQNNGV in the germline V gene. The CDR3 sequence: CASSLVVSTSYEQYF. CDR3 bases: TGTGCCAGCAGCTTAGTAGTTAGCACCTCCTACGAGCAGTACTTC.

The V and J genes are TRBV5-1 and TRBJ1-2, with 8 bases aligning to TRBD1. The V gene's germline CDR1 is SGHRS and CDR2 YFSETQ. The CDR3 covers 13 residues. J gave up 6 bases and V 4 bases, and 5 bases lay outside the gene matches. The CDR3: CASSQTGAHGYTF. The CDR3 DNA follows: TGCGCCAGCAGCCAGACAGGGGCGCATGGCTACACCTTC.

The V call is TRBV20-1, the J call TRBJ2-7, with 7 bases lining up with TRBD1. Trimming at V came to 5 bases and at J to 11 bases, leaving 9 bases not matched to a gene. In germline, CDR1 is DFQATT, CDR2 SNEGSKA (reference sequence). The CDR3 is 11 residues long. CDR3 residues: CSAAHGQEEYF. The CDR3 DNA is TGCAGTGCTGCCCACGGACAGGAGGAGTACTTC.

This sequence joins TRBV27 and TRBJ2-3, with D perhaps matching TRBD2 (7 bases). From germline, CDR1 is MNHEY and CDR2 SMNVEV (reference sequence). V dropped 7 bases and J dropped 2 bases, with 13 bases sitting between them. The CDR3 has 14 amino acids. The CDR3, as DNA: TGTGCCAGCACCTTAGGGGGGGCCACAGATACGCAGTATTTT. Translated: CASTLGGATDTQYF.

The rearrangement uses TRBV6-5 and TRBJ1-1, with 7 bases identical to TRBD1. The CDR3 loop spans 14 amino acids. The V and J ends lost 8 bases and 2 bases, in that order; junction bases with no gene match: 8. The germline CDR1 and CDR2 sequences are MNHEY and SVGAGI. The DNA for the CDR3 is TGTGCCAGCCCCCGTGGGACAGATAACACTGAAGCTTTCTTT. Its protein product is CASPRGTDNTEAFF.

The chain combines TRBV30 with TRBJ2-7, with D possibly being TRBD1 (6 bases). V was clipped by 4 bases and J by 0 bases, with 13 bases between them. The CDR3 spans 14 residues. Germline values: CDR1 GTSNPN, CDR2 SVGIG (reference sequence). CDR3: CAWTQGLGSYEQYF. As DNA, the CDR3 is TGTGCCTGGACACAGGGTCTCGGCTCCTACGAGCAGTACTTC.

The V gene is TRBV27, the J gene TRBJ2-7; possible D gene TRBD1, 6 bases. The CDR3 covers 15 residues. Deletions cut 6 bases from V and 4 bases from J, with 19 bases between. The germline gives CDR1 MNHEY, CDR2 SMNVEV (reference sequence). The CDR3: CASRPPDRPGYEQYF. CDR3 nucleotide sequence: TGTGCCAGCAGACCACCCGACAGGCCCGGTTACGAGCAGTACTTC.

This sequence joins TRBV25-1 and TRBJ2-3; TRBD2 matches 7 bases. Unmatched junction bases numbered 5, after V lost 6 bases and J lost 2 bases. CDR3 size: 14 residues. The germline gives CDR1 MGHDK, CDR2 SYGVNS. CDR3 region: CASRGGFPTDTQYF. DNA for the CDR3: TGTGCCAGCAGGGGGGGGTTCCCCACAGATACGCAGTATTTT.

The count of this clone is one. V and J are TRBV6-5 and TRBJ1-2; D is perhaps TRBD1 (6 bases). Germline values: CDR1 MNHEY, CDR2 SVGAGI. Trimming removed 6 bases at V and 4 bases at J, with 9 bases between. The CDR3 runs to 12 residues. The chain's CDR3 is CASRDRIYGYTF. The CDR3 DNA reads TGTGCCAGCAGGGACAGAATCTATGGCTACACCTTC.

The chain links TRBV19 to TRBJ2-3, with 12 nucleotides matching TRBD2. The CDR3 covers 16 residues. V was clipped by 4 bases and J by 6 bases; unmatched bases: 8. Germline loops: CDR1 LNHDA, CDR2 SQIVND (reference sequence). CDR3 loop: CASSTELAGGGDTQYF. The DNA of the CDR3 is TGTGCCAGTAGTACCGAACTAGCGGGGGGCGGGGATACGCAGTATTTT.

The chain recombines TRBV19 with TRBJ1-2; 7 positions match TRBD1. Germline CDR1 is LNHDA and CDR2 is SQIVND (reference sequence). The trim removed 3 bases at V and 5 bases at J, leaving 12 bases unmatched. The CDR3 totals 16 residues. CDR3 DNA: TGTGCCAGTAGTATTGTAGGGGGCGCTTCCTCTTATGGCTACACCTTC. This codes for CASSIVGGASSYGYTF. The whole variable domain, filled in from reference TRBV19 and TRBJ1-2, reads DGGITQSPKYLFRKEGQNVTLSCEQNLNHDAMYWYRQDPGQGLRLIYYSQIVNDFQKGDIAEGYSVSREKKESFPLTVTSAQKNPTAFYLCASSIVGGASSYGYTFGSGTRLTVV.

The chain couples TRBV3-1 (or the pseudogene TRBV3-2) to TRBJ2-4; tentatively, D is TRBD2 (5 bases). V was cut by 6 bases and J by 3 bases, with 15 bases left in between. The CDR3 extends over 15 amino acids. Germline CDR1 is LGHDT and CDR2 is YNNKEL (reference sequence). CDR3 amino acids: CASSPWGEGKNIQYF. The CDR3 bases are TGTGCCAGCAGTCCCTGGGGTGAGGGCAAAAACATTCAGTACTTC.

The chain has TRBV5-4 and TRBJ2-2; a possible D gene is TRBD1 (6 bases). The ends were cut back, 0 bases at V and 3 bases at J, with 9 bases in the middle. The CDR3 is 15 amino acids. Looked up from germline, CDR1 is SGHNT and CDR2 is YYREEE (reference sequence). The CDR3 loop is CASSLGGPYTGELFF. The DNA for the CDR3 is TGTGCCAGCAGCTTGGGGGGGCCCTACACCGGGGAGCTGTTTTTT. The full variable domain, completed using reference TRBV5-4 and TRBJ2-2, is ETGVTQSPTHLIKTRGQQVTLRCSSQSGHNTVSWYQQALGQGPQFIFQYYREEENGRGNFPPRFSGLQFPNYSSELNVNALELDDSALYLCASSLGGPYTGELFFGEGSRLTVL.

In this sample, this clone turned up a few times. J is TRBJ1-5 and V is TRBV19; the D gene is possibly TRBD1 (5 bases). The CDR3 spans 13 residues. The germline V and J ends were trimmed by 3 bases and 9 bases, with 12 bases remaining between them. Germline V lookup: CDR1 LNHDA, CDR2 SQIVND (reference sequence). CDR3 residues: CASSIDGQGPQHF. The CDR3 DNA follows: TGTGCCAGTAGTATTGACGGACAAGGGCCCCAGCATTTT.